This T cell receptor (beta chain) comes out of a study of blood T cells in healthy people across ages. A sample-barcoded 5' primer and a J-beta primer mix were used in a second PCR of roughly 7 to 11 cycles. TCRdb re-called the 5' RACE reads with MiXCR, one entry per CDR3 protein. The sample carries some 1.4 million distinct CDR3 sequences, 35% to 45% recorded once. The CDR3 sequence is 11 residues long. Germline values: CDR1 DFQATT, CDR2 SNEGSKA (reference sequence). The J segment lost 11 bases and the V segment lost 6 bases, leaving 5 bases of the junction unmatched. The table lists this clonotype with a few counts. Its specificity is unknown. General study findings and limits: Diversity was higher, and naive CD4+ cells more numerous, in long-lived donors than in aged donors.

The chain carries TRBV20-1 and TRBJ2-4; TRBD1 matches 9 bases. This receptor was identified in a young woman in good health. The specimen was blood. Here the CDR3 reads CSAADRGVQYF. As DNA, the CDR3 is TGCAGTGCCGCCGACAGGGGGGTTCAGTACTTC.